This TCR beta chain was sequenced during a study of blood T cell repertoires in COVID-19. Overall study context: From T cells, B-cell-depleted T cells, or PBMCs came the material, which was cDNA or gDNA.

Assay used: immunoSEQ multiplex PCR; TCRdb lists only in-frame clones, some missing. Of some 260,000 clones in the sample, more than 65% were seen once. V was pared by 2 bases and J by 2 bases, with 14 bases between. This CDR3 region has 16 residues. CDR1 is SGHDN and CDR2 is FVKESK in the germline V gene. The source is a woman aged 40 to 50 with active or convalescent COVID-19. Sequencing was performed on peripheral blood. V is TRBV14 and J is TRBJ2-3; D is ambiguous. The CDR3 DNA reads TGTGCCAGCAGCCAATTTCAGGTCATTGACACAGATACGCAGTATTTT. It is translated as CASSQFQVIDTDTQYF.